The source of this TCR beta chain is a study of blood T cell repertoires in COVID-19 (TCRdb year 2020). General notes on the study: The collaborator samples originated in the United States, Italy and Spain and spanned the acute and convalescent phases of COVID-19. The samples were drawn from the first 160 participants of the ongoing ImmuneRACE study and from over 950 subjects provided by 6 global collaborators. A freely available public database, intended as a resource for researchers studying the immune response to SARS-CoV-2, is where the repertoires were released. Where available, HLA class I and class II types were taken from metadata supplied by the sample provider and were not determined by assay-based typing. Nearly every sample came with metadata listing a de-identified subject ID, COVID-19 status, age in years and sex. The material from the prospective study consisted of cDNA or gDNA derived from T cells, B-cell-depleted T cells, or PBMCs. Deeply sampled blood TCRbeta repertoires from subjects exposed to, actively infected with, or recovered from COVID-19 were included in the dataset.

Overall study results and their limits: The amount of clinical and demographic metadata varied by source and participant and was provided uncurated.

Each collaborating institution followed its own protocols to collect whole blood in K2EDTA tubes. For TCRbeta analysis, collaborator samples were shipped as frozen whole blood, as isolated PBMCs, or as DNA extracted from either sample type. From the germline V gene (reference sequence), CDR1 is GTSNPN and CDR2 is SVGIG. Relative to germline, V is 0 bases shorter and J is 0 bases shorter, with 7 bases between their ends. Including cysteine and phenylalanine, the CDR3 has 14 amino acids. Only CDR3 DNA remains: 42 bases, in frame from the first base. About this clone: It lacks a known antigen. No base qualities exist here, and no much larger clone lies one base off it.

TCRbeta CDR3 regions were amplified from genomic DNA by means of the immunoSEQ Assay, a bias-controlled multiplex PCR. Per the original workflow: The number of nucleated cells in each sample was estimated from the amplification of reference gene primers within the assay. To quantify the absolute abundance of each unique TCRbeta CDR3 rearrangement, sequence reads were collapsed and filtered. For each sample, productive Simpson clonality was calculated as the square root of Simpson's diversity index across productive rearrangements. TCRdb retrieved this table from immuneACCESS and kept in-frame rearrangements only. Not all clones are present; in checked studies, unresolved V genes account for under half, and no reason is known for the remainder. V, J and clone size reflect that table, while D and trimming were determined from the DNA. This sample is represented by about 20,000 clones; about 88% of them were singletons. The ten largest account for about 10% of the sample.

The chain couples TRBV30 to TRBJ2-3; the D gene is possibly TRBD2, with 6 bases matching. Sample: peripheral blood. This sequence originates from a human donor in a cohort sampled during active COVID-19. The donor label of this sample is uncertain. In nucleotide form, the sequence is TGTGCCTGGAGTGTCGGGGGAAGCACAGATACGCAGTATTTT. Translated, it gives CAWSVGGSTDTQYF.